This T cell receptor (beta chain) was profiled in a study of cytomegalovirus exposure and HLA in healthy donors (TCRdb year 2017). Background for the entire study: According to an earlier analysis of a few hundred of the donors, 150 million to 200 million T cells yielded approximately 120 million unique TCR beta sequences and approximately 300 Gb of sequence data. Approximately 300 gigabases of sequencing data and about 92 million unique TCR sequences made up an early release that covered over 550 HLA-typed donors. Of the roughly 410 genotyped donors, over 80% were placed in the genetic ancestry cluster associated with self-reported Caucasian donors. The study aimed to test whether signatures of past pathogen exposure could be identified by cataloging public T cell receptors. Using immunosequencing, the study profiled T cell repertoires from 666 subjects and related those repertoires to cytomegalovirus serostatus. Along with the approximately 670-subject first cohort, a separate validation cohort of around 120 different subjects was used. The study combined high-throughput TCR immunosequencing, statistical association of individual TCRs with disease status, and machine learning to predict cytomegalovirus infection status. A later analysis re-analyzed previously published TCR beta repertoires from approximately 700 donors and added high-resolution HLA genotyping to study TCR occurrence patterns. In the later analysis, no new phenotypic data were used to find candidate immune exposures; instead, reliance was placed on TCR beta sequences and their occurrence across donors. An earlier analysis of 450 to 750 of the donors used high-throughput TCR beta sequencing to judge whether each TCR beta V gene segment behaved as functional or pseudogenic. Donor age, sex, ethnicity and CMV serostatus were collected together with the repertoire data. A later genetic analysis used genome-wide SNP genotypes for about 60% of the 666 donors, treating that subset as a discovery cohort. Every discovery cohort repertoire had been produced on one sequencing platform. Class I and class II HLA loci were covered by the typing at four-digit resolution. The number of typed donors differed by locus: about 629-640 for A, B, C, DRB1 and DQB1; approximately 540 for DQA1; over 600 for DPA1; and 400 to 480 for DPB1. A handful of DR-DQ haplotypes were handled as single units for association and clustering because linkage in the cohort was strong. Among roughly 400 genotyped donors of the cohort, an average of approximately 250,000 unique TCR beta nucleotide sequences were sequenced per donor, approximately 20% of them non-productive. The paper's findings and limits, for the study overall: Roughly uniform sequencing depth across donors was assumed in presence/absence analyses, although this assumption may not hold. It was suggested by the authors that the approach could potentially be generalized to other disease states and immunological phenotypes. According to a later analysis, most CMV-associated TCR beta chains appeared to be HLA-restricted, and the HLA associations seemed to be driven largely by CMV exposure. In a later genetic analysis, fewer N-insertions in productive TCRs were reported among donors in an Asian-associated ancestry cluster than the roughly 700-donor mean. V-gene and J-gene trimming of TCR beta chains was associated with a missense DCLRE1C variant in a later genetic analysis, and the association was replicated in an independent cohort. In a later analysis, several top co-occurrence clusters were reported to appear linked to parvovirus B19, influenza, CMV and Epstein-Barr virus. A few of the identified cytomegalovirus-associated TCR beta chains were confirmed in vitro to be specific for cytomegalovirus antigens. In both the original and validation cohorts, the classifier was reported to diagnose cytomegalovirus status with high specificity and sensitivity. Seventeen rarely observed V segments, including chromosome 9 orphons, were excluded from the earlier analysis of almost 600 of the donors because counts were too low. A further reported finding was that TCR beta sequences accurately predicted the HLA-A and HLA-B alleles for most subjects in the first cohort. An earlier analysis of approximately 530 of the donors showed that most TCR beta V segments appeared in productive rearrangements either about 87% or about 30% of the time, which broadly matched IMGT annotations. Correlated functional status among segregating V segments might be attributable to linkage disequilibrium, but an unknown experimental factor could not be ruled out. In the study, approximately 160 TCR beta chains were listed as associated with cytomegalovirus. Because HLA typing was unavailable for some donors at each locus, only the typed subset was used in association tests. Most TCR sequences were seen in very few donors, while some public TCRs were found in many individuals. The 87-base-pair reads could not distinguish some IMGT-functional V segments, including TRBV6-2 and TRBV6-3, so those segments were excluded. Compared with equally common non-associated chains, HLA-associated TCR beta chains in a later analysis were more clonally expanded and had lower generation probabilities. This cohort had only TCR beta chains sequenced, and the lack of alpha or paired-chain data limited which features could be detected. In a later analysis, TCR association rates were found to vary across HLA loci, with the most associated TCRs seen for DRB1 alleles and the fewest for HLA-C alleles. A cluster of highly shared sequence variants was judged likely to be a technical artifact of the sequencing pipeline. Immune exposure information for the cohort was limited to CMV serostatus. Specific HLA alleles were associated with 15,000 to 20,000 TCR beta sequences at a false discovery rate of 0.05 in a later analysis. Assigning TCR associations to individual alleles was difficult when HLA alleles, especially DR and DQ, strongly co-occurred.

The cohort comprised some 680 healthy bone marrow donors. All cohort members were sampled while nominally healthy, although unrecorded immune exposures were likely present. The donor was CMV seronegative and belonged to the group of approximately 320 seronegative cohort members. Each donor provided a peripheral blood sample, and peripheral blood mononuclear cells were used for TCR beta sequencing. Genomic DNA was extracted from the blood cell samples with the Qiagen DNeasy Blood Extraction Kit. In this sample, this clone turned up a few times. The antigen it binds to is not known. There are no base qualities to consult, and no much larger clone falls within one base. The trim is 2 bases for V and 5 bases for J, with a gap of 11 bases between the germline ends. The CDR3 measures 13 amino acids from cysteine to phenylalanine. The sequence is cut down to CDR3 DNA, 39 bases in frame from base 1. The germline V gene sets CDR1 to SGHRS and CDR2 to YFSETQ.

Libraries were made using the immunoSEQ multiplex PCR assay. For the multiplex PCR, a mixture combining 60 forward primers for TCR Vbeta segments and 13 reverse primers for TCR Jbeta segments was used. The CDR3 region of rearranged TCR beta genes was amplified from genomic DNA with a multiplex PCR assay. On the Illumina HiSeq System, the amplified TCR beta libraries were sequenced as 87-base-pair reads. The source study handled its data this way. A later analysis counted approximately 74 million unique TCR beta chains across the 666 repertoires, and approximately 11 million of these chains were shared by at least two donors. To remove PCR and sequencing errors, raw reads were error-corrected and collapsed into unique sequences using a nearest-neighbor algorithm that merged closely related sequences. Alignment of CDR3 sequences to IMGT reference sequences was used to assign V, D and J gene segments. For a sequence to be retained, a match of at least six nucleotides to both a V gene segment and a J gene segment was required. Rearrangements were called productive when the CDR3 lacked stop codons and stayed in frame with V and J; all others were non-productive. CDR3 was defined by IMGT convention, running from the second conserved V-encoded cysteine to the conserved J-encoded phenylalanine. The earlier analysis of about 570 of the donors excluded any sequence lacking an unambiguous match to a single V gene segment. An earlier analysis of fewer than 750 of the donors called V segments functional above 56.7% productive rearrangements and segregating when the between-donor standard deviation exceeded 5%. A statistical classification framework was developed to diagnose cytomegalovirus status using the catalog of TCR beta chain sequences. In a later analysis, V and J genes were assigned by comparing TCR nucleotide sequences against IMGT/GENE-DB human TR gene sequences. The TCRdist pipeline was used in a later analysis to assign CDR3 sequences and most-parsimonious VDJ recombination scenarios. A later analysis defined each TCR beta chain by its CDR3 amino acid sequence plus V-gene family, and excluded reads lacking a unique V-gene family. In a later analysis, 500 to 650 highly shared, low-generation-probability nucleotide sequences were removed to address suspected cross-contamination and a sequencing artifact. In a later analysis, a clonal expansion index for each public chain was calculated from normalized within-repertoire ranks of inferred template counts. A later analysis computed generation probabilities with a VDJ recombination model fitted to out-of-frame rearrangements, and checked the results against IGoR. Hypergeometric tests were used in a later analysis to score TCR-TCR, TCR-HLA and TCR-CMV co-occurrence, with a repertoire-size bias correction applied to the TCR pairs. A later analysis estimated false discovery rates by permuting HLA or CMV assignments 20 times. In a later analysis, co-occurring TCRs were grouped using DBSCAN, with TCRdist sequence similarity added in when clustering inside HLA-allele-positive subsets. Co-occurrence clustering excluded repertoires with fewer than 30,000 or more than 120,000 public chains, plus five with anomalous nucleotide sharing. TCRdb re-hosts the immuneACCESS table, in-frame sequences only. Its copies lack some clones; in the studies checked, an unresolved V gene accounts for under half of them, and the cause for the rest is not known. That table supplies the V and J calls and clone size; D and trimming were determined from the DNA. This sample comprises 40,000 to 60,000 clones, 65% to 80% of them detected only once. The ten biggest clones cover around 10% of the sample.

This receptor chain uses TRBV5-1 and TRBJ2-7; the D segment cannot be called with confidence. The sequenced material came from PBMCs. The TCR sequence derives from a woman aged 45 to 65 in good health and CMV-seronegative. CDR3 loop: CASSFEWAHEQYF. The sequence in DNA is TGCGCCAGCAGCTTCGAATGGGCGCACGAGCAGTACTTC.